This TCR beta chain was sequenced during a study of neoadjuvant anti-PD-1 for oral cavity cancer. Overall study: Before surgery, most patients got three to four biweekly 3 mg/kg nivolumab doses.

Trimming removed 6 bases from V and 1 base from J, with 12 bases in between. CDR1 and CDR2 (germline): SNHLY, FYNNEI. The CDR3 has 14 residues. Findings of the study overall: Treg/Th17 ratio rose with pretreatment blood and fell with post-treatment tumor TCRbeta clonality.

Patients had HPV-negative, locally advanced oral cavity squamous cell carcinoma. Analysis of PBMCs was direct, with no culture step. Note on this clone: Its antigen is as yet unknown.

Sequencing used immunoSEQ multiplex PCR; TCRdb keeps in-frame clones, though not all of them. This sample yields 15,000 to 20,000 clones, of which 60% to 70% are seen a single time; 2% to 3% belongs to the top ten. This chain links TRBV2 with TRBJ1-1; possibly TRBD1 for D (5 bases). The sequence was obtained from a person aged 40 to 85 with oral cavity squamous cell carcinoma. This specimen consisted of PBMCs, obtained before nivolumab (anti-PD-1) treatment. CDR3 in amino acids: CASRSRVPNTEAFF. The CDR3 DNA is TGTGCCAGCAGGAGCAGGGTCCCGAACACTGAAGCTTTCTTT.